The sequence of this TCR beta chain was determined in a study of OX40 agonist ivuxolimab in advanced cancers. Study at large: Every 2 weeks, ivuxolimab was infused into the patients intravenously at between 0.01 and 10 mg/kg.

Points from the study as a whole: Low normalized T-cell clonal expansion was additionally recorded for some nonresponders.

Peripheral blood came from all dose cohorts at three timepoints. This clone is a singleton in its sample. What it binds is not known. CDR3 size: 15 residues. Germline lookup yields CDR1 LGHNA and CDR2 YNFKEQ. Trimming shortened V by 0 bases and J by 3 bases, and 10 bases separated the two germline ends. Produced via immunoSEQ multiplex PCR; TCRdb's table is partial and in-frame only. Of about 42,000 clones listed, 90% are singletons. The chain combines TRBV4-2 with TRBJ2-3; no reliable D call. This sequence originates from an adult with an advanced solid tumor such as melanoma, head and neck, liver or kidney cancer. This sample comprised CD4+ or CD8+ T cells sorted from blood, obtained in a trial of the OX40 agonist ivuxolimab. CDR3 amino acids: CASSQDPEPTDTQYF. The CDR3 bases are TGTGCCAGCAGCCAAGATCCGGAGCCAACAGATACGCAGTATTTT.